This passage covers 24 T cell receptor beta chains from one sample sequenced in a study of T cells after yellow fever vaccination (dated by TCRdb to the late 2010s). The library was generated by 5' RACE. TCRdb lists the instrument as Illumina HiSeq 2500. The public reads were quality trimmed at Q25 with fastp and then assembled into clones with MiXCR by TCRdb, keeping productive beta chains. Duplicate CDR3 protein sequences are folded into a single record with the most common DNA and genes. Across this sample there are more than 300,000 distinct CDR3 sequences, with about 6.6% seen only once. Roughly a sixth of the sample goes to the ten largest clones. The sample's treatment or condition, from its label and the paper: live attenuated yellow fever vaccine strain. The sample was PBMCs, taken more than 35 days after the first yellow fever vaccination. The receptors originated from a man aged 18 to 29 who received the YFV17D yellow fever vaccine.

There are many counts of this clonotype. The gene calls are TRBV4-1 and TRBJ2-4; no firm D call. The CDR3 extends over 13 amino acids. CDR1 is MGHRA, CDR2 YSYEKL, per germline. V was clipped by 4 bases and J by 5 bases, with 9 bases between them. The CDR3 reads CASSLDDQNIQYF. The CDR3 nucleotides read TGCGCCAGCAGCCTCGACGACCAAAACATTCAGTACTTC.

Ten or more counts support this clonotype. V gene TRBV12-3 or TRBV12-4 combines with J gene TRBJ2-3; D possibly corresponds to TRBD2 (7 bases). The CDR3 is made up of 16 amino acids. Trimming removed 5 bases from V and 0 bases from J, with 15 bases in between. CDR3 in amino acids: CASSPRGGESTDTQYF. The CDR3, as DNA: TGTGCCAGCAGTCCAAGGGGGGGGGAGAGCACAGATACGCAGTATTTT.

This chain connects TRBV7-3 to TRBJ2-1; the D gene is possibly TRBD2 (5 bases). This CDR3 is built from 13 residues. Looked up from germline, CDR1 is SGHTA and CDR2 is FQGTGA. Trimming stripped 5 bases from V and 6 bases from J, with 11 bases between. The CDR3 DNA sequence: TGTGCCAGCAGCCGAGGGCTGGCCAATGAGCAGTTCTTC. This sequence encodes CASSRGLANEQFF.

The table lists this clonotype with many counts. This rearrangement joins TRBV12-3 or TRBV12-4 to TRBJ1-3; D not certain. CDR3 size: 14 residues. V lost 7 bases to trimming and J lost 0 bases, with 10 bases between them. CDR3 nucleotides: TGTGCCAGCACCCTGAGTACCTCTGGAAACACCATATATTTT. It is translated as CASTLSTSGNTIYF.

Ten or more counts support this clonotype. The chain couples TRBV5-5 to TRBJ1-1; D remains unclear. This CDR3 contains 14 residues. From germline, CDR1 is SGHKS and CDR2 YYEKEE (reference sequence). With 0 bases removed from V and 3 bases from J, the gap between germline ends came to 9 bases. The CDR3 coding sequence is TGTGCCAGCAGCTTGGCCTACACCTACACTGAAGCTTTCTTT. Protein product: CASSLAYTYTEAFF.

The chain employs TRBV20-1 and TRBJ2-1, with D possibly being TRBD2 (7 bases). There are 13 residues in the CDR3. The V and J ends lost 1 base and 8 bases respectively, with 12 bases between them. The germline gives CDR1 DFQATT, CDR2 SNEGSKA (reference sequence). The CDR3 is CSARVGGGDEQFF. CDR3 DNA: TGCAGTGCTAGAGTGGGGGGGGGCGATGAGCAGTTCTTC.

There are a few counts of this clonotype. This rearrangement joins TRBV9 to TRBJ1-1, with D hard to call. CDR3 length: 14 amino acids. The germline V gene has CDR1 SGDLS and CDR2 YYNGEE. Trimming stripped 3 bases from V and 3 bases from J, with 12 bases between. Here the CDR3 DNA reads TGTGCCAGCAGCGCGTTCTCCAGACACACTGAAGCTTTCTTT. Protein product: CASSAFSRHTEAFF.

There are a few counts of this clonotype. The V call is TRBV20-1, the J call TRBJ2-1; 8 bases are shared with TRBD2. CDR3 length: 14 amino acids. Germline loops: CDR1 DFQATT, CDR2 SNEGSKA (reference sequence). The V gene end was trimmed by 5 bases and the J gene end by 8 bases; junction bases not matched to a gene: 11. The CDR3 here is CSAVAGLHRDEQFF. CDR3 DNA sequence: TGCAGTGCTGTAGCGGGGCTTCATAGGGATGAGCAGTTCTTC.

The CDR3 nucleotides are TGTGCCACCAGCAGAGGGGCGGACGGACGCGGCGAGCAGTACGTC. This codes for CATSRGADGRGEQYV. The genes are TRBV15 and TRBJ2-7; the D is unclear. The length of the CDR3 is 15 residues. Per germline, CDR1 LNHNV and CDR2 YYDKDF (reference sequence). Trimming shortened V by 1 base and J by 6 bases, and 16 bases separated the two germline ends.

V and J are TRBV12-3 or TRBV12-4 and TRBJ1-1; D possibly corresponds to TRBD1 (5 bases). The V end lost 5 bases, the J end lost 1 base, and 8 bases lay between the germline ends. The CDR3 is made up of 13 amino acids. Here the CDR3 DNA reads TGTGCCAGCAGTGGACATAGGAACACTGAAGCTTTCTTT. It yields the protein CASSGHRNTEAFF.

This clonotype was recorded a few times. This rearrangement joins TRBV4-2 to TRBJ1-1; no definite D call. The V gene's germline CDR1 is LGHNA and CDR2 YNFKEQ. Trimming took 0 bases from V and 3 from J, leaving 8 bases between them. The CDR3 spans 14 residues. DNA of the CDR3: TGTGCCAGCAGCCAAGATACAGCCGACACTGAAGCTTTCTTT. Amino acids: CASSQDTADTEAFF.

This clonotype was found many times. DNA for the CDR3: TGCGCCAGCAGCTTGGGGGACAGGGGGGAGCAGTTCTTC. It codes for CASSLGDRGEQFF. The chain recombines TRBV5-1 with TRBJ2-1; 11 bases are a match to TRBD1. The CDR3 totals 13 residues. Per the germline V gene, CDR1 is SGHRS and CDR2 is YFSETQ. V trimming: 0 bases; J trimming: 10 bases; junction bases outside the gene matches: 0.

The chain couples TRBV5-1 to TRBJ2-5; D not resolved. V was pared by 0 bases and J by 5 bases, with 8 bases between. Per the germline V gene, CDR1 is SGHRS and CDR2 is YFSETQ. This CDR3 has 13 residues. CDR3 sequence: CASSLAKEETQYF. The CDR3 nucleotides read TGCGCCAGCAGCTTGGCCAAAGAGGAGACCCAGTACTTC.

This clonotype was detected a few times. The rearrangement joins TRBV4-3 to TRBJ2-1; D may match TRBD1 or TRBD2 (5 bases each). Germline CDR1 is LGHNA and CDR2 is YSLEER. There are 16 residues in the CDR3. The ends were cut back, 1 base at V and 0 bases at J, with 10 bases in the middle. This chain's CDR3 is CASSQGGPASYNEQFF. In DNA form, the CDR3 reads TGCGCCAGCAGCCAAGGGGGACCGGCCTCCTACAATGAGCAGTTCTTC.

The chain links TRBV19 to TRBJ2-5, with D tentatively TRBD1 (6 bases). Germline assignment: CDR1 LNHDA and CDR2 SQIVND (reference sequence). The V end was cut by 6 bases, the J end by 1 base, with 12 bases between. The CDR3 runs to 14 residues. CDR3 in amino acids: CASRPGHLQETQYF. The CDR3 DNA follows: TGTGCCAGTAGGCCGGGACATCTCCAAGAGACCCAGTACTTC.

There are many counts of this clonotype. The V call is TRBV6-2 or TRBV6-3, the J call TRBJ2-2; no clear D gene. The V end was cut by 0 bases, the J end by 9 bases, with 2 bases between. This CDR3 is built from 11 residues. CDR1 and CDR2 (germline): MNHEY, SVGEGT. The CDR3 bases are TGTGCCAGCAGTTACTCGCGGGAGCTGTTTTTT. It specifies CASSYSRELFF.

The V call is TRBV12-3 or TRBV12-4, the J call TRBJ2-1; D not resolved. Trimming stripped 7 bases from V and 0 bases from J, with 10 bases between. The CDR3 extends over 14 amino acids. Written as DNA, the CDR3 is TGTGCCAGCACCGTTGGCAGCTCCTACAATGAGCAGTTCTTC. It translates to CASTVGSSYNEQFF.

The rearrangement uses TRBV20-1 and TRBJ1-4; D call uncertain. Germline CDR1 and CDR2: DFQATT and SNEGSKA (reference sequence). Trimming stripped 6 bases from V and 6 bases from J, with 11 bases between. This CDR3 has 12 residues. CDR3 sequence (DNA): TGCAGTGCCCGGACTGTAGATGAAAAACTGTTTTTT. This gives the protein CSARTVDEKLFF.

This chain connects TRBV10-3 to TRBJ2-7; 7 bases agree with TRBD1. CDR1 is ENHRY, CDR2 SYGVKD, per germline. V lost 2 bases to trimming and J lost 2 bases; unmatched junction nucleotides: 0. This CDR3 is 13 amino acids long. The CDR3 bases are TGTGCCATCAGTGAGCAGGGGGCCTACGAGCAGTACTTC. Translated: CAISEQGAYEQYF.

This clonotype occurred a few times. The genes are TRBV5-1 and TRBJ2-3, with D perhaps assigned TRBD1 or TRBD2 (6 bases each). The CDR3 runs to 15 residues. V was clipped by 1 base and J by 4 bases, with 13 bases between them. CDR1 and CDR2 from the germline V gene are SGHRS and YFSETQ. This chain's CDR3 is CASSLIQGTSDTQYF. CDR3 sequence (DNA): TGCGCCAGCAGCTTGATCCAGGGGACTTCAGATACGCAGTATTTT.

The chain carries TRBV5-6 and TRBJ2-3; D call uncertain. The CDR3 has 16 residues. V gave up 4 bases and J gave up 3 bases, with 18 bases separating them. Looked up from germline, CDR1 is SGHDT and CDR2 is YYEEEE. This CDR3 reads CASSPDLTKATDTQYF. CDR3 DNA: TGTGCCAGCAGCCCTGACCTTACAAAAGCGACAGATACGCAGTATTTT.

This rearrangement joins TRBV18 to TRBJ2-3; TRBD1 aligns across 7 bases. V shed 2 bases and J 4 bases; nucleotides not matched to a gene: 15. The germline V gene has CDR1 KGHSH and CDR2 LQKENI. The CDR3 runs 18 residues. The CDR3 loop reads CASSPYIGDSRGADTQYF. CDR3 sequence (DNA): TGTGCCAGCTCACCATACATCGGGGACAGCCGTGGTGCAGATACGCAGTATTTT.

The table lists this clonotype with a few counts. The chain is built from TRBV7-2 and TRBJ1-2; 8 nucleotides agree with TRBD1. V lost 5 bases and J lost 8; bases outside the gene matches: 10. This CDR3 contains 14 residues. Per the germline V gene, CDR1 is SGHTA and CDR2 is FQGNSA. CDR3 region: CASSTRQGLGGYTF. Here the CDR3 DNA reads TGTGCCAGCAGCACCAGACAGGGGCTAGGGGGCTACACCTTC.

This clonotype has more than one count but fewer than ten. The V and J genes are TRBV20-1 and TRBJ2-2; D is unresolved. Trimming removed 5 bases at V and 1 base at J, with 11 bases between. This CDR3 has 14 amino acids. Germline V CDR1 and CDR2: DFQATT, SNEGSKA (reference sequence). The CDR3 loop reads CSALWTENTGELFF. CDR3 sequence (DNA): TGCAGTGCTCTCTGGACCGAGAACACCGGGGAGCTGTTTTTT.